This entry features one TCR beta chain sequence. Authors' data handling: Amplifying reference gene primers gave estimates of nucleated cell counts. Repertoires were generated with immunoSEQ multiplex PCR, while TCRdb's copy carries only in-frame clones and drops some. V and J calls and clone size are copied from that table; D and trimming were computed from the DNA. Counted here are hundreds of thousands of clones, roughly 90% occurring once; the ten biggest clones make up around 1.9%. Germline CDR1 reads SNHLY; CDR2 reads FYNNEI. This CDR3 has 12 residues. Trimming took 11 bases from V and 9 from J, leaving 14 bases between them. Seattle patients were enrolled during active infection and followed longitudinally. This record belongs to a study of blood T cell repertoires in COVID-19. On the study more broadly: Acute-phase and convalescent COVID-19 samples originated in the United States, Italy and Spain. The cDNA or gDNA used as material had been derived from T cells, B-cell-depleted T cells, or PBMCs.

The sequencing input was peripheral blood. V and J are TRBV2 and TRBJ1-6, with D perhaps matching TRBD1 (6 bases). This receptor was obtained from a woman between 25 and 40 years old with COVID-19, enrolled during active disease. The CDR3 bases are TGTGCCTCCGGGGGGCTAGGTTCACCCCTCCACTTT. The encoded protein is CASGGLGSPLHF.